This TCR beta chain was identified during a study of identical twins. About this clonotype: What it binds is unknown.

TCRdb re-called the 5' RACE reads through MiXCR, storing one row per CDR3 protein. The sample consists of around 480,000 distinct CDR3 sequences, 13% to 15% of them appearing once. Study-level results: Its conclusions, products of cross-sectional statistical analysis, did not come from following the same donors. Twin-shared out-of-frame alpha sequences were enriched for low generation probability.

CDR3 length equals 13 residues. The germline V gene encodes CDR1 LNHNV and CDR2 YYDKDF (reference sequence). V lost 1 base and J lost 2, with 6 bases in between. This same sample was also taken into another study, of yellow fever vaccine responses in identical twins.

The TCR comes from a woman under 30 in good health. J is TRBJ2-7 and V is TRBV15; no definite D call. Sequencing input: CD4+ T cells sorted from blood. In nucleotides, the CDR3 is TGTGCCACCAGCAGAGGTGAAGCCTACGAGCAGTACTTC. Translation: CATSRGEAYEQYF. The full variable domain, completed using reference TRBV15 and TRBJ2-7, is DAMVIQNPRYQVTQFGKPVTLSCSQTLNHNVMYWYQQKSSQAPKLLFHYYDKDFNNEADTPDNFQSRRPNTSFCFLDIRSPGLGDTAMYLCATSRGEAYEQYFGPGTRLTVT.